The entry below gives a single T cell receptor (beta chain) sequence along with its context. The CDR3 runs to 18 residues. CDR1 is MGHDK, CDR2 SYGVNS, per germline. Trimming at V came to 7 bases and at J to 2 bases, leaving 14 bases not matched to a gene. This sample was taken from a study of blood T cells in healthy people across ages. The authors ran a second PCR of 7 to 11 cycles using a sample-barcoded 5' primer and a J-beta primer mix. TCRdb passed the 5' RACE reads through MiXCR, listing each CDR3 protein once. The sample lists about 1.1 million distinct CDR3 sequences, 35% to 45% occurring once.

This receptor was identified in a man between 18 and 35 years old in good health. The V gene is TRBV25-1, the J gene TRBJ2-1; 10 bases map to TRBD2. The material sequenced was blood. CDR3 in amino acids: CASIREGLAGDAYNEQFF. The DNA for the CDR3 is TGTGCCAGCATCCGTGAGGGGCTAGCGGGGGATGCCTACAATGAGCAGTTCTTC.